These 7 T cell receptor beta chains were sequenced from one sample in a study of blood T cell repertoires in COVID-19 (dated by TCRdb to about 2020). The library was produced with the immunoSEQ multiplex PCR assay. TCRdb's version of the immuneACCESS table is confined to in-frame rearrangements and falls short of the full clone set. An unresolved V gene accounts for under half of the shortfall where checked; the remainder is of unknown origin. The sample table shows around 370,000 clones, and around 86% are seen once. Clones ranked in the top ten supply more than 5% of the sample. Sample: peripheral blood. The receptors were sampled from a woman aged 45-65 years with COVID-19, enrolled during active disease.

The genes are TRBV3-1 (or the pseudogene TRBV3-2) and TRBJ1-5; 12 positions match TRBD1. Losses at the gene ends were 4 bases for V and 3 bases for J; bases not matched to a gene: 4. There are 16 residues in the CDR3. Looked up from germline, CDR1 is LGHDT and CDR2 is YNNKEL (reference sequence). CDR3 protein: CASSRGTGGTNQPQHF. CDR3 DNA sequence: TGTGCCAGCAGCCGGGGGACAGGGGGCACCAATCAGCCCCAGCATTTT.

The V gene is TRBV18, the J gene TRBJ1-4, with 7 bases aligning to TRBD1. V was pared by 8 bases and J by 10 bases, with 10 bases of the junction left unmatched. CDR3 length: 13 amino acids. Germline CDR1 and CDR2: KGHSH and LQKENI. CDR3 nucleotide sequence: TGTGCCAGCGGCGACAGGGATTTTGTAAAACTGTTTTTT. It specifies CASGDRDFVKLFF.

The chain recombines TRBV5-8 with TRBJ1-3, with D maybe TRBD1 (6 bases). Germline V gene data show CDR1 as SGHTS and CDR2 as YDEGEE. The CDR3 is 14 amino acids. Trimming left V 4 bases short and J 2 bases short, with 10 bases between. The CDR3 loop reads CASSLGGAGNTIYF. CDR3 nucleotides: TGTGCCAGCAGCCTAGGGGGAGCTGGAAACACCATATATTTT.

The rearrangement links TRBV5-1 to TRBJ2-7, with D possibly TRBD2 on 5 matching bases. CDR1 and CDR2 from the germline V gene are SGHRS and YFSETQ. The germline V and J ends were trimmed by 7 bases and 1 base, with 12 bases remaining between them. The CDR3 has 13 amino acids. DNA for the CDR3: TGCGCCAGCTCCCGGGGTGGGTCCTACGAGCAGTACTTC. This translates into CASSRGGSYEQYF.

The chain recombines TRBV6-5 with TRBJ1-2, with 7 bases lining up with TRBD1. V shed 8 bases and J 1 base; nucleotides not matched to a gene: 10. The CDR3 totals 15 residues. The germline gives CDR1 MNHEY, CDR2 SVGAGI. CDR3 region: CASGGGWDSNYGYTF. DNA of the CDR3: TGTGCCAGCGGCGGTGGCTGGGACAGTAACTATGGCTACACCTTC.

The chain recombines TRBV5-6 with TRBJ1-2, with unresolved D. The CDR3 is 13 amino acids. Trimming shortened V by 4 bases and J by 7 bases, and 14 bases separated the two germline ends. Per the germline V gene, CDR1 is SGHDT and CDR2 is YYEEEE. The CDR3 loop is CASSREGLFGYTF. The CDR3 coding sequence is TGTGCCAGCAGCCGTGAGGGTTTGTTTGGCTACACCTTC.

This chain connects TRBV2 to TRBJ1-2; D not resolved. The length of the CDR3 is 15 residues. Germline CDR1 is SNHLY and CDR2 is FYNNEI. The germline V and J ends were trimmed by 2 bases and 2 bases, with 12 bases remaining between them. The CDR3 nucleotides read TGTGCCAGCAGTGAAAGTATAAACAGAAACTATGGCTACACCTTC. Translation: CASSESINRNYGYTF.